This entry is about one T cell receptor (beta chain). What it binds is unknown. This sample stems from a study of shared clonotypes between healthy human individuals. Study information: A donor's plate count was three for CD4 naive and three for CD4 memory; CD8 naive had two and CD8 memory one.

General study results and limits: Non-shared clonotypes showed lower generation probabilities than clonotypes common to all four donors. The sharing of about 5% of naive CD4 clonotypes was seen across several donors.

Per the germline V gene, CDR1 is SQVTM and CDR2 is ANQGSEA. The CDR3 extends over 16 amino acids. V was clipped by 2 bases and J by 2 bases; unmatched bases: 11. Generated by immunoSEQ multiplex PCR, the TCRdb table keeps only in-frame clones and is missing some. Found here are some 2.1 million clones, roughly 93% of them singletons; the top ten hold approximately 1.6%. Naive-designated CD8 cells lacked CD45RO, were positively enriched for CCR7, and omitted terminally differentiated effector memory CD45RA+ cells. Material: naive CD8+ T cells from PBMCs. This sequence originates from a man aged 18 to 29 in good health. Some clones in this sample may be carry-over from other donors' samples. The rearrangement uses TRBV29-1 and TRBJ2-7; the match to TRBD2 covers 8 bases. CDR3 amino acids: CSVESRAGTRPYEQYF. CDR3 nucleotides: TGCAGCGTTGAATCAAGGGCGGGGACTAGACCCTACGAGCAGTACTTC.